A single sample is the source of the 32 T cell receptor beta chains below, sequenced in a study of T cells in Graves' hyperthyroidism and ophthalmopathy. Amplification of TCR beta CDR3 regions was performed using RNA transcripts as template. HTBI primers were the set used in a first-round RT-PCR of the TCR CDR3. TCRdb re-derived calls from the multiplex PCR reads in MiXCR, one entry per CDR3 protein. The sample has 600,000 to 650,000 distinct CDR3 sequences, less than 25% seen once. The sequenced sample consisted of blood. These receptors were taken from a man aged 30-40 years with Graves' ophthalmopathy.

V usage is TRBV28 and J usage is TRBJ2-6, with 8 bases matching TRBD1. This CDR3 comprises 16 residues. In germline, CDR1 is MDHEN, CDR2 SYDVKM. V lost 6 bases and J lost 0; bases outside the gene matches: 4. CDR3 DNA: TGTGCCAGCAGGGTGACAGGGGTCTCTGGGGCCAACGTCCTGACTTTC. As protein: CASRVTGVSGANVLTF.

This clonotype came up once. The rearrangement joins TRBV19 to TRBJ2-7; 8 nucleotides align to TRBD2. Germline-derived CDR1 and CDR2 are LNHDA and SQIVND (reference sequence). The V gene end was trimmed by 5 bases and the J gene end by 5 bases; junction bases not matched to a gene: 5. The CDR3 runs to 13 residues. CDR3 DNA sequence: TGTGCCAGTAGTTTCGGGACTAGTAACGAGCAGTACTTC. This translates into CASSFGTSNEQYF.

The rearrangement joins TRBV6-1 to TRBJ1-2, with D unclear. This CDR3 region has 14 residues. V shed 2 bases and J shed 4 bases, with 11 bases lying between them. Germline V CDR1 and CDR2: MNHNS, SASEGT. The CDR3, as DNA: TGTGCCAGCAGTGAACGGTGGGGTCCCTATGGCTACACCTTC. It codes for CASSERWGPYGYTF.

The genes are TRBV4-1 and TRBJ2-7; TRBD1 matches 11 bases. From germline, CDR1 is MGHRA and CDR2 YSYEKL. The CDR3 spans 15 residues. The V segment lost 0 bases and the J segment 3 bases; nucleotides outside the gene matches: 1. CDR3: CASSQEGTGGYEQYF. The CDR3 DNA is TGCGCCAGCAGCCAAGAAGGGACAGGGGGCTACGAGCAGTACTTC.

The gene calls are TRBV12-3 or TRBV12-4 and TRBJ1-5, with 12 bases lining up with TRBD1. Unmatched junction bases numbered 12, after V lost 3 bases and J lost 6 bases. CDR3 length: 18 amino acids. CDR3 region: CASSFDLGGTGGSQPQHF. The CDR3 DNA sequence: TGTGCCAGCAGTTTTGATCTCGGCGGGACAGGGGGCAGTCAGCCCCAGCATTTT.

The chain joins TRBV20-1 to TRBJ1-2; D gene unclear. Germline V gene lookup returns CDR1 DFQATT and CDR2 SNEGSKA (reference sequence). V lost 1 base and J lost 2, with 11 bases in between. The CDR3 contains 14 residues. DNA for the CDR3: TGCAGTGCTAGAGGAACACCTCTGAACTATGGCTACACCTTC. Translating gives CSARGTPLNYGYTF.

The rearrangement uses TRBV19 and TRBJ2-2; D call uncertain. The CDR3 sequence is 16 residues long. V lost 6 bases, J lost 2 bases, and 16 bases lay in between. The V gene's germline CDR1 is LNHDA and CDR2 SQIVND (reference sequence). CDR3 sequence: CASRDGLLPNTGELFF. DNA of the CDR3: TGTGCCAGTAGGGATGGGTTACTTCCCAACACCGGGGAGCTGTTTTTT.

The rearrangement links TRBV25-1 to TRBJ2-5; D not resolved. The CDR3 extends over 14 amino acids. Trimming took 2 bases from V and 4 from J, leaving 11 bases between them. Germline CDR1 reads MGHDK; CDR2 reads SYGVNS. CDR3 sequence (DNA): TGTGCCAGCAGTGAAAGCTTTAGAGGAGAGACCCAGTACTTC. The encoded protein is CASSESFRGETQYF.

The rearrangement joins TRBV29-1 to TRBJ2-1; 10 bases line up with TRBD2. The CDR3 is 14 amino acids. Germline values: CDR1 SQVTM, CDR2 ANQGSEA. Trimming removed 3 bases from V and 8 bases from J; junction bases left unmatched: 7. CDR3 sequence reads: CSVDPSGRGDEQFF. As DNA, the CDR3 is TGCAGCGTTGACCCTAGCGGGAGAGGCGATGAGCAGTTCTTC.

Ten or more counts support this clonotype. The chain carries TRBV20-1 and TRBJ1-1; D not certain. Looked up from germline, CDR1 is DFQATT and CDR2 is SNEGSKA (reference sequence). CDR3 length: 11 amino acids. With 1 base removed from V and 7 bases from J, the gap between germline ends came to 7 bases. CDR3 in amino acids: CSARVGREAFF. In DNA, the CDR3 is TGCAGTGCTAGAGTAGGGCGTGAAGCTTTCTTT.

V usage is TRBV15 and J usage is TRBJ2-3, with a possible D match to TRBD2 (6 bases). CDR3 length: 16 amino acids. V was pared by 0 bases and J by 1 base, with 11 bases between. Germline CDR1 reads LNHNV; CDR2 reads YYDKDF (reference sequence). The CDR3 nucleotides read TGTGCCACCAGCAGAGAAGGAGGGGTGGGCACAGATACGCAGTATTTT. This sequence encodes CATSREGGVGTDTQYF.

In its sample, this clonotype was seen a few times. The chain couples TRBV6-1 to TRBJ2-5; D is perhaps TRBD1 or TRBD2 (6 bases each). V was cut by 5 bases and J by 5 bases, with 24 bases left in between. The germline V gene encodes CDR1 MNHNS and CDR2 SASEGT. The CDR3 spans 17 residues. CDR3 region: CASSFTIPGQGGETQYF. The CDR3 bases are TGTGCCAGCAGTTTCACCATTCCGGGACAAGGAGGGGAGACCCAGTACTTC.

This clonotype was counted ten times or more. The gene calls are TRBV2 and TRBJ1-5, with TRBD1 matching 9 bases. This CDR3 contains 15 residues. Germline lookup yields CDR1 SNHLY and CDR2 FYNNEI. Germline trimming cut 6 bases from V and 5 bases from J; bases unmatched to any gene: 8. This chain's CDR3 is CASSGTGGDDQPQHF. Written as DNA, the CDR3 is TGTGCCAGCAGCGGAACAGGGGGCGACGATCAGCCCCAGCATTTT.

J is TRBJ2-1 and V is TRBV29-1, with D perhaps TRBD1 or TRBD2 (5 bases each). This CDR3 region has 14 residues. Deletions cut 3 bases from V and 10 bases from J, with 19 bases between. Germline CDR1 and CDR2: SQVTM and ANQGSEA. The CDR3 nucleotides are TGCAGCGTTGAGGGGGACCACAATGGGTACGAGCAGTTCTTC. Translated: CSVEGDHNGYEQFF.

This clonotype has only a few counts. The chain has TRBV7-9 and TRBJ2-3; 13 bases match TRBD2. With 3 bases clipped from V and 2 bases from J, the junction kept 8 bases outside the gene matches. From germline, CDR1 is SEHNR and CDR2 FQNEAQ (reference sequence). This CDR3 comprises 18 residues. In DNA, the CDR3 is TGTGCCAGCAGCTTTACTAGCGGGAGGGCAATAGACACAGATACGCAGTATTTT. Protein product: CASSFTSGRAIDTDTQYF. Full variable domain (outside the CDR3, taken from reference TRBV7-9 and TRBJ2-3): DTGVSQNPRHKITKRGQNVTFRCDPISEHNRLYWYRQTLGQGPEFLTYFQNEAQLEKSRLLSDRFSAERPKGSFSTLEIQRTEQGDSAMYLCASSFTSGRAIDTDTQYFGPGTRLTVL.

The CDR3 nucleotides are TGTGCCAGTAGTATCCCAGGCGCCTCTGGAAACACCATATATTTT. It yields the protein CASSIPGASGNTIYF. The V and J genes are TRBV19 and TRBJ1-3; D not certain. The length of the CDR3 is 15 residues. Trimming left V 3 bases short and J 0 bases short, with 9 bases between. Looked up from germline, CDR1 is LNHDA and CDR2 is SQIVND (reference sequence).

This clonotype was observed a handful of times. The chain couples TRBV6-2 or TRBV6-3 to TRBJ2-5; possibly TRBD2 for D (6 bases). V gave up 1 base and J gave up 4 bases, with 19 bases separating them. This CDR3 has 17 residues. In germline, CDR1 is MNHEY, CDR2 SVGEGT. CDR3 in amino acids: CASSYYGGTGTRETQYF. CDR3 nucleotide sequence: TGTGCCAGCAGTTACTACGGAGGGACCGGGACTCGAGAGACCCAGTACTTC.

This clonotype was recorded a few times. The chain recombines TRBV28 with TRBJ2-3, with D possibly TRBD2 on 6 matching bases. This CDR3 region has 14 residues. CDR1 is MDHEN and CDR2 is SYDVKM in the germline V gene. Trimming took 7 bases from V and 9 from J, leaving 20 bases between them. In nucleotides, the CDR3 is TGTGCCAGCACTTTCGGAGGGAGCTCTGGAACGCAGTATTTT. Amino acid sequence: CASTFGGSSGTQYF.

At least ten counts were recorded for this clonotype. The chain combines TRBV27 with TRBJ1-1; D uncertain. Germline values: CDR1 MNHEY, CDR2 SMNVEV (reference sequence). V gave up 2 bases and J gave up 0 bases, with 13 bases separating them. The CDR3 has 16 residues. The CDR3 bases are TGTGCCAGCAGTTTAAGAGGGAACACCATGAACACTGAAGCTTTCTTT. Its protein is CASSLRGNTMNTEAFF.

In its sample, this clonotype was seen many times. The CDR3 is CSVVGARTGLANEQYF. The CDR3 DNA reads TGCAGCGTTGTGGGCGCCCGTACGGGACTAGCCAACGAGCAGTACTTC. V gene TRBV29-1 combines with J gene TRBJ2-7; 9 nucleotides line up with TRBD2. The CDR3 is 16 residues long. With 4 bases clipped from V and 5 bases from J, the junction kept 15 bases outside the gene matches. CDR1 is SQVTM, CDR2 ANQGSEA, per germline.

The chain has TRBV30 and TRBJ2-7; unclear D gene. Germline V lookup: CDR1 GTSNPN, CDR2 SVGIG (reference sequence). The CDR3 has 14 amino acids. V lost 8 bases and J 3 bases, leaving 20 bases between the germline ends. CDR3 amino acids: CAVAGWVESYEQYF. CDR3 nucleotide sequence: TGTGCCGTGGCCGGGTGGGTGGAGAGCTACGAGCAGTACTTC.

In its sample, this clonotype was seen many times. The chain is built from TRBV5-1 and TRBJ2-1; D is undetermined. V was shortened by 4 bases and J by 8 bases, with 13 bases between the two germline ends. The CDR3 totals 13 residues. Germline V CDR1 and CDR2: SGHRS, YFSETQ. The CDR3 loop is CASSTGLDHEQFF. For the CDR3, the DNA is TGCGCCAGCAGCACGGGCCTAGACCATGAGCAGTTCTTC.

This clonotype was found a few times. V and J are TRBV4-1 and TRBJ2-1, with 12 nucleotides matching TRBD2. Germline V lookup: CDR1 MGHRA, CDR2 YSYEKL. The V gene end was trimmed by 8 bases and the J gene end by 5 bases; junction bases not matched to a gene: 4. The CDR3 consists of 14 residues. CDR3 residues: CASAGTSGHNEQFF. The CDR3 nucleotides are TGCGCCAGCGCAGGGACTAGCGGGCACAATGAGCAGTTCTTC.

This clonotype was counted only a few times. The V gene is TRBV20-1, the J gene TRBJ2-1, with 9 bases fitting TRBD2. Per the germline V gene, CDR1 is DFQATT and CDR2 is SNEGSKA (reference sequence). The V segment lost 2 bases and the J segment 4 bases; nucleotides outside the gene matches: 12. CDR3 length: 17 amino acids. This CDR3 reads CSARSGTSGPVYNEQFF. The CDR3 DNA is TGCAGTGCTAGAAGCGGTACTAGCGGGCCGGTTTACAATGAGCAGTTCTTC.

This clonotype appeared a few times. The J gene is TRBJ2-7, the V gene TRBV7-9; 10 bases align to TRBD1. Germline CDR1 is SEHNR and CDR2 is FQNEAQ (reference sequence). The CDR3 is 15 amino acids. V shed 5 bases, J shed 7 bases, and the junction held 11 bases outside the gene matches. CDR3: CASSAPGQGLLEQYF. CDR3 DNA: TGTGCCAGCAGCGCCCCGGGACAGGGGTTGCTTGAGCAGTACTTC.

This clonotype showed up many times. The chain is built from TRBV5-1 and TRBJ1-1; D uncertain. This CDR3 has 14 residues. CDR1 is SGHRS and CDR2 is YFSETQ in the germline V gene. V lost 3 bases to trimming and J lost 4 bases, with 13 bases between them. CDR3 protein: CASSSGRPGTEAFF. Written as DNA, the CDR3 is TGCGCCAGCAGCTCCGGAAGGCCGGGCACTGAAGCTTTCTTT.

The rearrangement links TRBV3-1 to TRBJ2-4; D gene ambiguous. There are 14 residues in the CDR3. The germline gives CDR1 LGHDT, CDR2 YNNKEL (reference sequence). Trimming shortened V by 0 bases and J by 4 bases, and 7 bases separated the two germline ends. CDR3 bases: TGTGCCAGCAGCCAAGAGATAGCTAAAAACATTCAGTACTTC. It specifies CASSQEIAKNIQYF.

This clonotype was detected ten times or more. The chain carries TRBV2 and TRBJ1-5; TRBD1 might be the D (6 bases). The CDR3 runs 14 residues. Trimming took off 8 bases at V and 5 bases at J, with 16 bases between the two ends. Germline V gene data show CDR1 as SNHLY and CDR2 as FYNNEI. CDR3: CASWEGGTYQPQHF. The CDR3 DNA is TGTGCCAGCTGGGAGGGGGGGACTTATCAGCCCCAGCATTTT.

The rearrangement joins TRBV28 to TRBJ2-3; D not certain. The CDR3 length is 13 residues. The V end was cut by 10 bases, the J end by 1 base, with 12 bases between. Germline V gene sequence: CDR1 MDHEN, CDR2 SYDVKM. The CDR3 reads CATCQRGTDTQYF. CDR3 coding DNA: TGTGCCACCTGTCAAAGGGGCACAGATACGCAGTATTTT.

V usage is TRBV20-1 and J usage is TRBJ2-1, with TRBD2 identical over 7 bases. Looked up from germline, CDR1 is DFQATT and CDR2 is SNEGSKA (reference sequence). This CDR3 comprises 14 residues. V shed 3 bases, J shed 6 bases, and the junction held 8 bases outside the gene matches. For the CDR3, the DNA is TGCAGTGCTAGGGGGACTACCGGTTTCAATGAGCAGTTCTTC. It encodes CSARGTTGFNEQFF.

This clonotype was recorded once. The V call is TRBV5-8, the J call TRBJ2-2; D is uncertain. V was pared by 3 bases and J by 4 bases, with 7 bases between. CDR1 SGHTS and CDR2 YDEGEE come from the germline V gene. The CDR3 is 13 residues long. CDR3 nucleotide sequence: TGTGCCAGCAGCTCCCTGATCACCGGGGAGCTGTTTTTT. It codes for CASSSLITGELFF.

This clonotype has ten or more counts. This chain joins TRBV28 and TRBJ2-7, with D unresolved. There are 13 residues in the CDR3. V lost 3 bases and J 4 bases, leaving 10 bases between the germline ends. CDR1 MDHEN and CDR2 SYDVKM come from the germline V gene. CDR3 DNA: TGTGCCAGCAGTTTGCTGGCCTCATACGAGCAGTACTTC. It specifies CASSLLASYEQYF.